This T cell receptor (beta chain) was identified during a study of blood T cell repertoires in COVID-19. For the study at large: Samples representing acute and convalescent COVID-19 were sourced from the United States, Italy and Spain. Sources were T cells, B-cell-depleted T cells, or PBMCs; the material itself was cDNA or gDNA.

TCRdb keeps only in-frame clones here, not all; method: immunoSEQ multiplex PCR. The table records roughly 28,000 clones, roughly 88% of them present only once. Trimming pared 4 bases from V and 4 bases from J, leaving 8 bases between. This CDR3 contains 12 residues. Germline V gene sequence: CDR1 MDHEN, CDR2 SYDVKM. The TCR sequence derives from a woman aged 45 to 65 with active COVID-19. The V call is TRBV28, the J call TRBJ2-7; D is perhaps TRBD1 (5 bases). Sequenced input: peripheral blood. The chain's CDR3 is CASSSREYEQYF. The CDR3 DNA reads as TGTGCCAGCAGTTCCAGGGAATACGAGCAGTACTTC.